A selection of T cell receptor beta chains follows, all from one sample in a study of blood T cell repertoires in COVID-19. TCRdb's table, derived via immunoSEQ multiplex PCR, lists solely in-frame clones and lacks some. Of 200,000 to 250,000 clones listed, less than 85% are singletons. Material: peripheral blood. The receptors stem from a woman aged 70-85 years with acute or convalescent COVID-19. Both conserved end residues are trimmed from each CDR3.

V gene	CDR3 length	CDR3 protein
TRBV6-5	12	ASSYTGNTDTQY
TRBV6-5	13	ASSWTDDSGNTIY
TRBV7-2	9	ASGLSYEQY
TRBV2	12	ASLLLAGVDEQY
TRBV6-1	13	ASSDPREPSYEQY
TRBV6-5	12	ASSSGLARGELF
TRBV14	12	ASSPREFGHEQY
TRBV25-1	12	ASRQGSAGNTIY
TRBV7-9	16	ASSLSTRASGSDNEQF
TRBV24-1	14	ATSEAGPRGVDEQF
TRBV2	13	ASSGELAGTGELF
TRBV24-1	12	ATSVAGVRETQY
TRBV5-1	13	ASSLGQTPPEKLF
TRBV19	12	ASSTRGTNEKLF
TRBV19	13	ASRSRDRMNTEAF
TRBV11-2	14	ASSIHLGTGGYGYT
TRBV11-3	11	ASSSGRDYEQY
TRBV2	10	ASVTQAREQY
TRBV2	12	ATYSGQGNSPLH
TRBV7-8	14	ASSSRAGLASWEQF
TRBV11-2	13	ASGVGAVAYNEQF
TRBV15	15	ATSRESGTSGKNEQF
TRBV9	13	ASSVGLAGTDTQY
TRBV15	13	ATSRDGRLSYEQY
TRBV10-2	11	ASSATGKYGYT
TRBV5-1	13	ASSLGGQGTYEQY
TRBV27	12	ASSFRQSSQPQH
TRBV10-3	13	AISEGGFRTYEQY
TRBV4-1	11	ASSQVAGTEAF
TRBV30	13	AFSSRGGLDQPQH
TRBV5-6	13	ASSFGQGSNQPQH
TRBV5-1	12	ASSLQGSNEKLF
TRBV6-1	13	ASSELIAGRDTIY
TRBV6-5	13	ASRVLPSGTYEQY
TRBV28	15	ASSLLGQGSGEGKLF
TRBV18	15	ASSPSGGISYNSPLH
TRBV10-3	13	ATCEFGGRTDTQY
TRBV10-2	11	ASKGQGNQPQH
TRBV6-1	12	ASSEATGAYEQY
TRBV2	13	ASSPQGGSNQPQH
TRBV6-4	11	ASSDEGAGELF
TRBV28	12	ASSLYRGGQPQH
TRBV6-5	12	ASSGLAAYNEQF
TRBV4-1	10	ASSQDLHTQY
TRBV28	13	ASTPQKYSNQPQH
TRBV2	11	ASRRLFTGELF
TRBV24-1	12	ATSETGSSYEQY
TRBV6-5	12	ASTDRGLRNEQF
TRBV12-3/TRBV12-4	11	ASTPQRAGEQY
TRBV2	15	ASSGHPGQGPYNEQF
TRBV3-1/TRBV3-2	14	ASSRGSGTGNNEQF
TRBV19	15	ASSTPSTSGLYNEQF
TRBV24-1	11	ATSDGQAYGYT